These 7 T cell receptor beta chains share one sample of origin, sequenced in a study of T-cell memory formation after mild COVID-19. TCRdb ran MiXCR on the 5' RACE reads and lists one entry per CDR3 protein. The profile shows about 180,000 distinct CDR3 sequences, around 15% of them singletons. The sequencing input was PBMCs or a T cell subset sorted from them (not recorded which). The receptors here all came from an adult woman who had mild COVID-19 (a few samples of this study predate the infection). Cell type and time point are not known.

This chain joins TRBV4-1 and TRBJ2-1; TRBD1 matches 11 bases. Unmatched junction bases numbered 6, after V lost 5 bases and J lost 6 bases. The CDR3 totals 15 residues. Germline V gene data show CDR1 as MGHRA and CDR2 as YSYEKL. CDR3 in amino acids: CASSKPGQGVNEQFF. The CDR3 coding sequence is TGCGCCAGCAGCAAACCGGGACAGGGGGTCAATGAGCAGTTCTTC.

A few counts support this clonotype. The rearrangement links TRBV20-1 to TRBJ2-7; possibly TRBD1 for D (7 bases). V was shortened by 3 bases and J by 6 bases, with 12 bases between the two germline ends. The CDR3 contains 12 residues. Germline values: CDR1 DFQATT, CDR2 SNEGSKA (reference sequence). The CDR3 region has the DNA TGCAGTGCTAGGGAGGGGACAGTCGAGCAGTACTTC. Protein sequence: CSAREGTVEQYF.

This clonotype was seen more than once but under ten times. The CDR3 sequence is CASSFRPGPDTQYF. The CDR3 nucleotides are TGTGCCAGCAGCTTCCGTCCGGGACCAGATACGCAGTATTTT. This sequence joins TRBV7-2 and TRBJ2-3; D may correspond to TRBD1 or TRBD2 (5 bases each). V lost 3 bases and J 4 bases, leaving 11 bases between the germline ends. The CDR3 loop spans 14 amino acids. CDR1 is SGHTA, CDR2 FQGNSA, per germline.

This clonotype has more than one count but fewer than ten. This chain links TRBV24-1 with TRBJ1-2; the match to TRBD1 covers 10 bases. The CDR3 runs 16 residues. Germline CDR1 KGHDR, CDR2 SFDVKD. Trimming removed 3 bases from V and 5 bases from J; junction bases left unmatched: 8. The CDR3 here is CATSDGPRTGGYGYTF. CDR3 sequence (DNA): TGTGCCACCAGTGATGGACCTCGGACAGGGGGTTATGGCTACACCTTC.

This clonotype was recorded at least ten times. The chain has TRBV7-2 and TRBJ2-5, with a tentative D call TRBD1 (5 bases). The CDR3 is 12 residues long. From germline, CDR1 is SGHTA and CDR2 FQGNSA. Trimming stripped 5 bases from V and 3 bases from J, with 7 bases between. The CDR3 spells CASSQTEETQYF. DNA of the CDR3: TGTGCCAGCAGCCAGACAGAAGAGACCCAGTACTTC.

This clonotype has just a few counts. CDR3 bases: TGTGCCAGCAGCTTACTAGCGGGAAGGTTGTACAATGAGCAGTTCTTC. Its translation is CASSLLAGRLYNEQFF. This chain links TRBV12-3 or TRBV12-4 with TRBJ2-1; 10 bases are shared with TRBD2. This CDR3 comprises 16 residues. The V gene end was trimmed by 6 bases and the J gene end by 4 bases; junction bases not matched to a gene: 9.

The chain joins TRBV29-1 to TRBJ2-5; the D is unclear. This CDR3 comprises 11 residues. The germline gives CDR1 SQVTM, CDR2 ANQGSEA. Between the trimmed V and J ends, which lost 6 bases and 7 bases, there was a span of 12 bases. CDR3: CSVKETGTQYF. For the CDR3, the DNA is TGCAGCGTAAAGGAAACGGGGACCCAGTACTTC.